This T cell receptor (beta chain) was sequenced for a study of regulatory T cells in long-lasting Graves disease. Building the TCR beta libraries relied on iRepertoire HTBI primers, and CDR3 regions underwent Arm-PCR. TCRdb re-derived calls from the multiplex PCR reads in MiXCR, one entry per CDR3 protein. The sample carries some 400,000 distinct CDR3 sequences, about 15% recorded once. Findings and caveats of the study: TCR diversity was lower in persistent Graves' patients (versus newly diagnosed ones).

Time point indicated: newly diagnosed GD, antithyroid drugs for less than 3 months. The TCR library was prepared using RNA isolated from PBMCs. This CDR3 is built from 17 residues. CDR1 is SEHNR and CDR2 is FQNEAQ in the germline V gene (reference sequence). V dropped 2 bases and J dropped 6; count of bases not matched to a gene: 15. This clonotype was seen repeatedly, ten times or more. Its antigen is unknown. These data were also reused for a study on T cells in Graves' hyperthyroidism and ophthalmopathy. That work contributes: Stability of Graves' hyperthyroidism was defined as absent ophthalmopathy progression within 18 months. First-round RT-PCR targeting the TCR CDR3 was performed with the HTBI primer set. Most thyroid-expanded clonotypes above 0.001 were also found in blood.

J is TRBJ2-7 and V is TRBV7-9, with TRBD1 matching 8 bases. The TCR comes from a woman under 40 with Graves disease. The sample consisted of peripheral blood mononuclear cells (PBMCs), taken at new diagnosis, from a patient treated with antithyroid drugs. The CDR3 DNA reads as TGTGCCAGCAGCTTAACCCCCCCCGTGGACAGGGAACGCGAGCAGTACTTC. Residues: CASSLTPPVDREREQYF.